The 24 T cell receptor beta chains listed next were all sequenced from one sample in a study of CD8 T cells in ankylosing spondylitis. TCRdb passed the 5' RACE reads through MiXCR, listing each CDR3 protein once. The table includes 250,000 to 350,000 distinct CDR3 sequences, approximately 20% detected once. Sequenced input: blood, either unsorted or a sorted T cell fraction (not recorded which). Receptor source: a male donor with ankylosing spondylitis or in good health (not recorded which).

A few counts support this clonotype. The J gene is TRBJ2-7, the V gene TRBV21-1; whether TRBD2, the table's D call, matches the DNA was not checked. TRBV21-1 is marked as a pseudogene. This CDR3 has 16 amino acids. The chain's CDR3 is CASSKALGSRLGEQYV. CDR3 nucleotides: TGTGCCAGCAGCAAAGCGCTGGGTAGTCGGCTTGGCGAGCAGTACGTC.

The V call is TRBV9, the J call TRBJ2-2, with 8 bases fitting TRBD2. Losses at the gene ends were 0 bases for V and 4 bases for J; bases not matched to a gene: 2. This CDR3 has 15 residues. Germline CDR1 reads SGDLS; CDR2 reads YYNGEE. CDR3 sequence (DNA): TGTGCCAGCAGCGTAGGCGGGGGGTTCACCGGGGAGCTGTTTTTT. This sequence encodes CASSVGGGFTGELFF. Variable domain in full (rest from reference TRBV9 and TRBJ2-2): DSGVTQTPKHLITATGQRVTLRCSPRSGDLSVYWYQQSLDQGLQFLIQYYNGEERAKGNILERFSAQQFPDLHSELNLSSLELGDSALYFCASSVGGGFTGELFFGEGSRLTVL.

V gene TRBV7-9 combines with J gene TRBJ2-2; D gene ambiguous. The CDR3 runs to 15 residues. Germline loops: CDR1 SEHNR, CDR2 FQNEAQ (reference sequence). V was cut by 3 bases and J by 3 bases, with 11 bases left in between. The DNA of the CDR3 is TGTGCCAGCAGCTTTCTCTTAGGTGACACCGGGGAGCTGTTTTTT. Encoded protein: CASSFLLGDTGELFF. Full variable domain (remainder filled in from reference TRBV7-9 and TRBJ2-2): DTGVSQNPRHKITKRGQNVTFRCDPISEHNRLYWYRQTLGQGPEFLTYFQNEAQLEKSRLLSDRFSAERPKGSFSTLEIQRTEQGDSAMYLCASSFLLGDTGELFFGEGSRLTVL.

This clonotype turned up a few times. The chain combines TRBV12-3 or TRBV12-4 with TRBJ1-1, with 7 bases identical to TRBD1. The CDR3 is made up of 14 amino acids. The V segment lost 5 bases and the J segment 4 bases; nucleotides outside the gene matches: 7. The CDR3 sequence: CASSPQQGITEAFF. CDR3 sequence (DNA): TGTGCCAGCAGTCCACAACAGGGGATCACTGAAGCTTTCTTT.

The chain employs TRBV7-3 and TRBJ2-2; 8 bases line up with TRBD2. The germline CDR1 and CDR2 sequences are SGHTA and FQGTGA. There are 14 residues in the CDR3. J was trimmed by 7 bases and V by 5 bases; bases with no gene match: 6. The CDR3 reads CASSLRLAHGELFF. CDR3 bases: TGTGCCAGCAGCCTACGACTAGCGCACGGGGAGCTGTTTTTT. Variable domain in full (rest from reference TRBV7-3 and TRBJ2-2): GAGVSQTPSNKVTEKGKYVELRCDPISGHTALYWYRQSLGQGPEFLIYFQGTGAADDSGLPNDRFFAVRPEGSVSTLKIQRTERGDSAVYLCASSLRLAHGELFFGEGSRLTVL.

The sample holds a few counts of this clonotype. V and J are TRBV4-1 and TRBJ2-6, with D possibly being TRBD1 (5 bases). The CDR3 totals 16 residues. V was pared by 4 bases and J by 0 bases, with 10 bases between. The V gene's germline CDR1 is MGHRA and CDR2 YSYEKL. The CDR3 sequence is CASSPDRYSGANVLTF. The CDR3 coding sequence is TGCGCCAGCAGCCCTGACAGATACTCTGGGGCCAACGTCCTGACTTTC.

This clonotype was recorded at least ten times. The CDR3 sequence is CASARTENTEAFF. In DNA, the CDR3 is TGTGCCAGCGCACGGACGGAGAACACTGAAGCTTTCTTT. This chain links TRBV25-1 with TRBJ1-1, with D hard to call. Trimming took 8 bases from V and 1 from J, leaving 11 bases between them. Germline V CDR1 and CDR2: MGHDK, SYGVNS. This CDR3 has 13 residues.

This clonotype was counted at least ten times. The genes are TRBV12-3 or TRBV12-4 and TRBJ1-5; the D gene is possibly TRBD1 (5 bases). V lost 2 bases to trimming and J lost 5 bases, with 7 bases between them. This CDR3 region has 13 residues. This CDR3 is CASSLTRDQPQHF. In DNA, the CDR3 is TGTGCCAGCAGTTTAACCAGGGATCAGCCCCAGCATTTT.

In this sample, this clonotype turned up a few times. The rearrangement links TRBV5-5 to TRBJ2-5; 9 nucleotides match TRBD1. The V gene end was trimmed by 4 bases and the J gene end by 4 bases; junction bases not matched to a gene: 5. The germline gives CDR1 SGHKS, CDR2 YYEKEE (reference sequence). CDR3 length: 14 residues. The CDR3 region is CASSRTGDLETQYF. The CDR3 nucleotides are TGTGCCAGCAGCCGGACAGGGGATTTAGAGACCCAGTACTTC.

V usage is TRBV25-1 and J usage is TRBJ2-5; D possibly corresponds to TRBD1 (6 bases). CDR3 length: 14 amino acids. V lost 6 bases and J lost 5, with 16 bases in between. Germline V CDR1 and CDR2: MGHDK, SYGVNS. CDR3 protein: CASSYQGLGETQYF. The CDR3 coding sequence is TGTGCCAGCAGCTACCAGGGGTTGGGGGAGACCCAGTACTTC.

The rearrangement joins TRBV6-1 to TRBJ2-2; perhaps TRBD2 as D (7 bases). Per the germline V gene, CDR1 is MNHNS and CDR2 is SASEGT. CDR3 length equals 13 residues. V was cut by 8 bases and J by 3 bases, with 10 bases left in between. The CDR3 is CASRGADTGELFF. CDR3 DNA sequence: TGTGCCAGCCGGGGGGCCGACACCGGGGAGCTGTTTTTT.

V usage is TRBV7-2 and J usage is TRBJ2-1; perhaps TRBD1 as D (6 bases). The germline V and J ends were trimmed by 5 bases and 7 bases, with 18 bases remaining between them. The length of the CDR3 is 15 residues. The germline V gene encodes CDR1 SGHTA and CDR2 FQGNSA. In DNA form, the CDR3 reads TGTGCCAGCAGCCAGACCGGGACAAGGTGGAATGAGCAGTTCTTC. Its translation: CASSQTGTRWNEQFF.

At least ten counts were recorded for this clonotype. V is TRBV29-1 and J is TRBJ2-1; D remains ambiguous. V was cut by 8 bases and J by 0 bases, with 14 bases left in between. Germline CDR1 and CDR2: SQVTM and ANQGSEA. This CDR3 has 14 residues. CDR3 nucleotide sequence: TGCAGCACCTCGTACAGAAGCTCCTACAATGAGCAGTTCTTC. Translating gives CSTSYRSSYNEQFF.

The chain is built from TRBV5-1 and TRBJ1-2, with D tentatively TRBD1 (6 bases). The CDR3 has 15 residues. Germline values: CDR1 SGHRS, CDR2 YFSETQ. The V end was cut by 1 base, the J end by 3 bases, with 13 bases between. The CDR3 sequence: CASSLRQGQDYGYTF. CDR3 nucleotides: TGCGCCAGCAGCTTGAGGCAGGGGCAGGACTATGGCTACACCTTC.

The V and J genes are TRBV12-3 or TRBV12-4 and TRBJ2-5, with 7 bases identical to TRBD1. The V gene end was trimmed by 3 bases and the J gene end by 4 bases; junction bases not matched to a gene: 8. The CDR3 is 15 amino acids. This chain's CDR3 is CASSFIGTDSETQYF. CDR3 DNA sequence: TGTGCCAGCAGTTTTATCGGGACAGACTCAGAGACCCAGTACTTC.

In its sample, this clonotype was seen a few times. This chain links TRBV20-1 with TRBJ2-2, with D perhaps matching TRBD1 or TRBD2 (7 bases each). The V end was cut by 5 bases, the J end by 5 bases, with 12 bases between. This CDR3 is 13 amino acids long. Looked up from germline, CDR1 is DFQATT and CDR2 is SNEGSKA (reference sequence). CDR3 protein: CSAYRGGTGELFF. As DNA, the CDR3 is TGCAGTGCTTACAGGGGAGGGACCGGGGAGCTGTTTTTT.

The rearrangement joins TRBV6-1 to TRBJ2-3; 12 bases are a match to TRBD1. Trimming at V came to 7 bases and at J to 0 bases, leaving 2 bases not matched to a gene. Germline-derived CDR1 and CDR2 are MNHNS and SASEGT. This CDR3 has 15 residues. The CDR3 protein is CASTGTGGSTDTQYF. The CDR3 DNA reads as TGTGCCAGCACCGGGACAGGGGGCAGCACAGATACGCAGTATTTT.

The CDR3 sequence: CASSYIPISATSGYTF. DNA for the CDR3: TGTGCCAGCAGTTACATCCCCATATCGGCTACTTCTGGCTACACCTTC. This chain uses TRBV6-5 with TRBJ1-2; no definite D call. The CDR3 totals 16 residues. Between the trimmed V and J ends, which lost 2 bases and 7 bases, there was a span of 20 bases. The germline V gene has CDR1 MNHEY and CDR2 SVGAGI.

The chain has TRBV7-3 and TRBJ2-3; D gene unclear. The CDR3 contains 16 residues. The V gene's germline CDR1 is SGHTA and CDR2 FQGTGA. V was trimmed by 1 base and J by 7 bases, leaving 18 bases between them. In nucleotides, the CDR3 is TGTGCCAGCAGCTTAATAGGTGGCACTGAAACCCATACGCAGTATTTT. Protein: CASSLIGGTETHTQYF.

This clonotype was counted between two and nine times. This chain's CDR3 is CSVEGFGTIYNEQFF. The CDR3 coding sequence is TGCAGCGTTGAAGGGTTCGGGACTATCTACAATGAGCAGTTCTTC. The chain combines TRBV29-1 with TRBJ2-1; 7 bases align to TRBD2. With 1 base clipped from V and 3 bases from J, the junction kept 6 bases outside the gene matches. This CDR3 contains 15 residues. The germline CDR1 and CDR2 sequences are SQVTM and ANQGSEA.

Many counts were recorded for this clonotype. The CDR3 loop reads CASSRGSGVDTQYF. CDR3 sequence (DNA): TGCGCCAGCAGCCGAGGGTCGGGGGTGGATACGCAGTATTTT. The chain combines TRBV4-1 with TRBJ2-3, with D possibly matching TRBD2 (6 bases). The CDR3 has 14 amino acids. Trimming removed 4 bases at V and 6 bases at J, with 14 bases between. Germline-derived CDR1 and CDR2 are MGHRA and YSYEKL.

Ten or more counts support this clonotype. This chain links TRBV16 with TRBJ2-5; D gene unclear. V lost 2 bases and J 3 bases, leaving 10 bases between the germline ends. Germline CDR1 KGHSY, CDR2 FQNENV. This CDR3 is built from 14 residues. The CDR3 DNA sequence: TGTGCCAGCAGCCAAGGCCAGATTAAAGAGACCCAGTACTTC. Translating it yields CASSQGQIKETQYF. The variable domain in full, with the rest retrieved from reference TRBV16 and TRBJ2-5, is GEEVAQTPKHLVRGEGQKAKLYCAPIKGHSYVFWYQQVLKNEFKFLISFQNENVFDETGMPKERFSAKCLPNSPCSLEIQATKLEDSAVYFCASSQGQIKETQYFGPGTRLLVL.

The chain combines TRBV7-9 with TRBJ2-2; 7 positions match TRBD1. Germline CDR1 and CDR2: SEHNR and FQNEAQ (reference sequence). The CDR3 covers 15 residues. After removal of 7 bases from V and 3 bases from J, the junction contained 8 bases not matched to a gene. The CDR3 here is CASIQGTMDTGELFF. The CDR3 bases are TGTGCCAGCATACAGGGGACCATGGACACCGGGGAGCTGTTTTTT.

The rearrangement links TRBV5-1 to TRBJ2-2; no clear D. Germline loops: CDR1 SGHRS, CDR2 YFSETQ. The CDR3 length is 11 residues. The ends were cut back, 6 bases at V and 7 bases at J, with 7 bases in the middle. The CDR3 nucleotides read TGCGCCAGCATGGGGTACGGGGAGCTGTTTTTT. This codes for CASMGYGELFF.